This is a list of T cell receptor beta chains from one sample in a study of memory CD4+ T cells and cytomegalovirus serostatus. Clones were read by immunoSEQ multiplex PCR, and TCRdb kept only the in-frame ones, dropping some. The sample records about 45,000 clones, just under 80% being singletons. Sequencing was done on a sample of memory CD4+ T cells from blood. These receptors came from an adult in good health and CMV-seronegative. The CDR3 runs from the conserved cysteine through the conserved F or W. The D gene is left open where the match is weak. The size of a clone is reported for some rows only, either as once, few or many, or as a class for expanded clones.

size: .; D: .; V: TRBV6-5; J: TRBJ2-7; DNA: TGTGCCAGCAGTTACTCGTTCCGTTACGAGCAGTACTTC; CDR3: CASSYSFRYEQYF
size: few; D: .; V: TRBV6-5; J: TRBJ2-1; DNA: TGTGCCAGCAGTTACCTGGTTAGGTCCGCTTACAATGAGCAGTTCTTC; CDR3: CASSYLVRSAYNEQFF
size: .; D: .; V: TRBV15; J: TRBJ1-1; DNA: TGTGCCACCAGCAGAGGGTCAGGGGAGGACACTGAAGCTTTCTTT; CDR3: CATSRGSGEDTEAFF
size: .; D: .; V: TRBV13; J: TRBJ1-6; DNA: TGTGCCAGCAGCTTAGATAGGGGGGCACCCCTCCACTTT; CDR3: CASSLDRGAPLHF
size: .; D: TRBD2; V: TRBV2; J: TRBJ2-2; DNA: TGTGCCAGCGAGCGGGGGGGATTCAACACCGGGGAGCTGTTTTTT; CDR3: CASERGGFNTGELFF
size: few; D: .; V: TRBV19; J: TRBJ1-1; DNA: TGTGCCAGTAGTATACAGAACACTGAAGCTTTCTTT; CDR3: CASSIQNTEAFF
size: .; D: TRBD1; V: TRBV30; J: TRBJ1-6; DNA: TGTGCCTGGAGTGTACTACAGGGGATGGGGCCCCTCCACTTT; CDR3: CAWSVLQGMGPLHF
size: .; D: .; V: TRBV7-3; J: TRBJ2-2; DNA: TGTGCCAGCACCGTACAGGGCGGGGTGAACACCGGGGAGCTGTTTTTT; CDR3: CASTVQGGVNTGELFF
size: few; D: .; V: TRBV30; J: TRBJ2-1; DNA: TGTGCCTGGAGGCGGGGTGACAATGAGCAGTTCTTC; CDR3: CAWRRGDNEQFF
size: .; D: TRBD1; V: TRBV7-9; J: TRBJ1-2; DNA: TGTGCCAGCAGCGCATCACAGGGGGCAGGGACCTTC; CDR3: CASSASQGAGTF
size: .; D: TRBD2; V: TRBV7-9; J: TRBJ2-7; DNA: TGTGCCAGCAGCTCCCGGACTAGCGGCGACGTGGTGAGGGAGCAGTACTTC; CDR3: CASSSRTSGDVVREQYF
size: .; D: .; V: TRBV7-2; J: TRBJ1-4; DNA: TGTGCCAGCAGCTTAGGTGGTCTCAATGAAAAACTGTTTTTT; CDR3: CASSLGGLNEKLFF
size: few; D: TRBD1; V: TRBV2; J: TRBJ1-2; DNA: TGTGCCAGCAGTGAATCAGGGGGAGGAGGCTATGGCTACACCTTC; CDR3: CASSESGGGGYGYTF
size: .; D: TRBD1; V: TRBV28; J: TRBJ1-2; DNA: TGTGCCAGCAGTGGGAACGACAGGGTTGGGGGCTACACCTTC; CDR3: CASSGNDRVGGYTF
size: few; D: .; V: TRBV19; J: TRBJ1-2; DNA: TGTGCCAGTAGTACGATTCAGGGTTTTAACTATGGCTACACCTTC; CDR3: CASSTIQGFNYGYTF
size: once; D: .; V: TRBV27; J: TRBJ1-6; DNA: TGTGCCAGCAGAGATGTAGCCTATAATTCACCCCTCCACTTT; CDR3: CASRDVAYNSPLHF
size: .; D: TRBD1; V: TRBV6-1; J: TRBJ1-2; DNA: TGTGCCAGCAGTGAAGCCGGCCAAGGACAGGCCTATGGCTACACCTTC; CDR3: CASSEAGQGQAYGYTF
size: .; D: .; V: TRBV4-3; J: TRBJ1-2; DNA: TGCGCCAGCAGCCAAGATGGGCAAGAACGATATGGCTACACCTTC; CDR3: CASSQDGQERYGYTF
size: .; D: .; V: TRBV6-1; J: TRBJ1-2; DNA: TGTGCCAGCAGGGCTAATATAGACTATGGCTACACCTTC; CDR3: CASRANIDYGYTF
size: .; D: TRBD2; V: TRBV27; J: TRBJ2-1; DNA: TGTGCCAGCAGTTATGATAGCGGGGGCTACAATGAGCAGTTCTTC; CDR3: CASSYDSGGYNEQFF
size: .; D: .; V: TRBV7-6; J: TRBJ2-3; DNA: TGTGCCAGCAGCCCTGGGAGCACAGATACGCAGTATTTT; CDR3: CASSPGSTDTQYF
size: .; D: .; V: TRBV30; J: TRBJ1-4; DNA: TGTGCCTGGAGCCTGGGCCCTAATGAAAAACTGTTTTTT; CDR3: CAWSLGPNEKLFF
size: .; D: .; V: TRBV4-3; J: TRBJ1-5; DNA: TGCGCCAGCAGCCCCCAGGTGAATCAGCCCCAGCATTTT; CDR3: CASSPQVNQPQHF
size: .; D: .; V: TRBV28; J: TRBJ1-1; DNA: TGTGCCAGCAGCAGGAATCGCGCTGAAGCTTTCTTT; CDR3: CASSRNRAEAFF
size: .; D: .; V: TRBV6-1; J: TRBJ2-7; DNA: TGTGCCAGCAAGAGCGGTGCTCTAACCTACGAGCAGTACTTC; CDR3: CASKSGALTYEQYF
size: once; D: .; V: TRBV30; J: TRBJ1-3; DNA: TGTGCCTGGAGGGCGTCTGGAAACACCATATATTTT; CDR3: CAWRASGNTIYF
size: .; D: .; V: TRBV2; J: TRBJ1-1; DNA: TGTGCCAGCAGTGAAGCGGGCACTGAAGCTTTCTTT; CDR3: CASSEAGTEAFF
size: .; D: .; V: TRBV6-5; J: TRBJ1-1; DNA: TGTGCCACCAAACGAGGGGGGACTGAAGCTTTCTTT; CDR3: CATKRGGTEAFF
size: .; D: TRBD1; V: TRBV30; J: TRBJ1-6; DNA: TGTGCCTGGGCTCGGACAGGGTCCAATTCACCCCTCCACTTT; CDR3: CAWARTGSNSPLHF